The text below deals with one TCR beta chain. Per the study methods: By means of reference gene primer amplification, nucleated cell counts were estimated. Clones were sequenced by immunoSEQ multiplex PCR, and TCRdb holds only the in-frame ones, with some missing. The DNA was the basis for D and trimming; V, J and clone size are from that table. The sample yields about 83,000 clones, roughly 82% seen once. This entry belongs to a study of blood T cell repertoires in COVID-19. The wider study: Sites across the United States, Italy and Spain contributed samples from acute and convalescent COVID-19. In each case, the material was cDNA or gDNA derived from T cells, B-cell-depleted T cells, or PBMCs.

Sequenced input: peripheral blood. The source of this sequence is a woman aged 80 or over with active or convalescent COVID-19.

CDR3 region: CASRPAINTGELFF. In DNA form, the CDR3 reads TGTGCCAGCCGGCCAGCGATTAACACCGGGGAGCTGTTTTTT. V is TRBV2 and J is TRBJ2-2; the D is unclear. V shed 8 bases and J shed 2 bases, with 12 bases lying between them. The CDR3 is made up of 14 amino acids. Germline CDR1 is SNHLY and CDR2 is FYNNEI.